This T cell receptor (beta chain) stems from a study of response to subunit inactivated influenza vaccine. Regarding the study as a whole: The authors suggested that every seasonal influenza vaccination recruits few new T cells.

Regarding this clonotype: Its target is unknown.

Each CDR3 protein gets one entry after TCRdb re-called the RT-PCR reads with MiXCR. The data show hundreds of thousands of distinct CDR3 sequences, with roughly 18% seen just once and roughly 10% held by the top ten. The CDR3 has 13 amino acids. Looked up from germline, CDR1 is DFQATT and CDR2 is SNEGSKA (reference sequence). Deletions cut 7 bases from V and 2 bases from J, with 13 bases between. The V call is TRBV20-1, the J call TRBJ2-3, with D perhaps TRBD2 (6 bases). The TCR comes from a man in his fifties who received an inactivated influenza vaccine. Sample: PBMCs from blood, taken less than 6 days after vaccination. Written as DNA, the CDR3 is TGCAGTGGGATAGCGGAGCTCACAGATACGCAGTATTTT. Amino acid sequence: CSGIAELTDTQYF.